Each of the 23 T cell receptor beta chains below was sequenced from the same sample in a study. TCRdb recomputed calls from the RT-PCR reads with MiXCR, one row per CDR3 protein. The repertoire includes 650,000 to 800,000 distinct CDR3 sequences, 13% to 15% of them detected once, and 3.6% sits in the top ten. Material: memory CD4+ T cells from blood. These TCRs come from a female donor in good health, serving as a healthy control.

This chain joins TRBV18 and TRBJ2-1; unclear D gene. The CDR3 has 20 residues. Trimming left V 5 bases short and J 2 bases short, with 28 bases between. From germline, CDR1 is KGHSH and CDR2 LQKENI. CDR3 in amino acids: CASSIKPTLQSPAAYNEQFF. In DNA form, the CDR3 reads TGTGCCAGCTCAATTAAGCCCACCTTACAGAGCCCCGCAGCCTACAATGAGCAGTTCTTC. Filled out from reference TRBV18 and TRBJ2-1, the complete variable domain reads NAGVMQNPRHLVRRRGQEARLRCSPMKGHSHVYWYRQLPEEGLKFMVYLQKENIIDESGMPKERFSAEFPKEGPSILRIQQVVRGDSAAYFCASSIKPTLQSPAAYNEQFFGPGTRLTVL.

The table lists this clonotype with a few counts. Here the CDR3 DNA reads TGTGCCAGCCACAGAGCAGGGTTTAGCTACGAGCAGTACTTC. Its translation: CASHRAGFSYEQYF. The chain couples TRBV7-9 to TRBJ2-7; TRBD1 is a possible D gene (5 bases). Germline V gives CDR1 SEHNR, CDR2 FQNEAQ (reference sequence). The CDR3 spans 14 residues. Trimming removed 8 bases from V and 3 bases from J, with 17 bases in between.

This clonotype has a count of ten or more. The V gene is TRBV5-1, the J gene TRBJ2-4; D ambiguous. This CDR3 contains 13 residues. Germline CDR1 reads SGHRS; CDR2 reads YFSETQ. V gave up 0 bases and J gave up 3 bases, with 4 bases separating them. CDR3 sequence: CASSLDSKNIQYF. CDR3 DNA sequence: TGCGCCAGCAGCTTGGACAGCAAAAACATTCAGTACTTC. The full variable domain, completed using reference TRBV5-1 and TRBJ2-4, is KAGVTQTPRYLIKTRGQQVTLSCSPISGHRSVSWYQQTPGQGLQFLFEYFSETQRNKGNFPGRFSGRQFSNSRSEMNVSTLELGDSALYLCASSLDSKNIQYFGAGTRLSVL.

The gene calls are TRBV3-1 and TRBJ2-1, with 10 bases matching TRBD2. Per the germline V gene, CDR1 is LGHDT and CDR2 is YNNKEL (reference sequence). With 4 bases clipped from V and 4 bases from J, the junction kept 7 bases outside the gene matches. The CDR3 covers 16 residues. CDR3 sequence (DNA): TGTGCCAGCAGCCCTAGCGGGGGAATTATGTACAATGAGCAGTTCTTC. Amino acids: CASSPSGGIMYNEQFF.

This clonotype was seen only a few times. The chain joins TRBV24-1 to TRBJ2-3; D is undetermined. CDR1 is KGHDR, CDR2 SFDVKD, per germline. The CDR3 sequence is 15 residues long. The V gene lost 5 bases and the J gene lost 1 base, with 12 bases spanning the gap. CDR3 sequence reads: CATSGAAPGTDTQYF. The CDR3 coding sequence is TGTGCCACCAGTGGCGCAGCTCCGGGCACAGATACGCAGTATTTT.

This clonotype was observed many times. The rearrangement joins TRBV12-3 or TRBV12-4 to TRBJ2-3; possibly TRBD1 for D (5 bases). Trimming took off 3 bases at V and 4 bases at J, with 14 bases between the two ends. The CDR3 loop spans 15 amino acids. The CDR3 protein is CASSFVGPHADTQYF. The CDR3 DNA reads as TGTGCCAGCAGTTTTGTGGGGCCCCATGCAGATACGCAGTATTTT.

The J gene is TRBJ1-2, the V gene TRBV28, with D perhaps matching TRBD1 (5 bases). The CDR3 is made up of 15 amino acids. Germline assignment: CDR1 MDHEN and CDR2 SYDVKM. V lost 4 bases and J 11 bases, leaving 23 bases between the germline ends. For the CDR3, the DNA is TGTGCCAGCAGTTCTGGGGAGGCGGGCATCAGGGTATACACCTTC. Protein product: CASSSGEAGIRVYTF.

This clonotype was seen a few times. The chain recombines TRBV20-1 with TRBJ2-1; D tentatively reads TRBD1 or TRBD2 (5 bases each). CDR1 and CDR2 (germline): DFQATT, SNEGSKA (reference sequence). Trimming cost V 8 bases and J 6 bases, with 11 bases left between them. The CDR3 totals 11 residues. CDR3: CSTLGANEQFF. CDR3 sequence (DNA): TGCAGTACACTAGGGGCCAATGAGCAGTTCTTC.

This chain uses TRBV6-2 or TRBV6-3 with TRBJ2-3; 11 positions match TRBD2. Germline V gives CDR1 MNHEY, CDR2 SVGEGT. The junction had 8 bases not matched to a gene; V was cut back by 3 bases and J by 6 bases. The CDR3 is made up of 16 amino acids. The CDR3 bases are TGTGCCAGCAGTTATGGGACTAGCGGATTCAGGGATACGCAGTATTTT. It encodes CASSYGTSGFRDTQYF.

The chain is built from TRBV12-3 or TRBV12-4 and TRBJ2-2; tentative D call: TRBD1 (6 bases). V was clipped by 1 base and J by 8 bases, with 14 bases between them. The CDR3 runs to 15 residues. In DNA, the CDR3 is TGTGCCAGCAGTTTAGGGGACATAGGCCAAGGGGAGCTGTTTTTT. Its translation is CASSLGDIGQGELFF.

This clonotype was observed at least ten times. The V and J genes are TRBV18 and TRBJ2-5; possibly TRBD2 for D (6 bases). From germline, CDR1 is KGHSH and CDR2 LQKENI. V was pared by 3 bases and J by 5 bases, with 10 bases between. This CDR3 region has 13 residues. The DNA of the CDR3 is TGTGCCAGCTCACCTGGCGGGGAGGAGACCCAGTACTTC. It translates to CASSPGGEETQYF.

This clonotype showed up just a few times. The J gene is TRBJ2-7, the V gene TRBV29-1; the match to TRBD1 covers 9 bases. The V segment lost 8 bases and the J segment 4 bases; nucleotides outside the gene matches: 9. Germline V gene lookup returns CDR1 SQVTM and CDR2 ANQGSEA. The CDR3 extends over 13 amino acids. CDR3 sequence: CSTRTGEGYEQYF. In DNA form, the CDR3 reads TGCAGCACCAGGACAGGGGAGGGTTACGAGCAGTACTTC.

This clonotype has ten or more counts. This sequence joins TRBV10-3 and TRBJ2-3; no clear D. Deletions cut 6 bases from V and 2 bases from J, with 12 bases between. This CDR3 spans 14 amino acids. Germline V gene lookup returns CDR1 ENHRY and CDR2 SYGVKD. CDR3 residues: CAIRLDGITDTQYF. DNA of the CDR3: TGTGCCATCAGGTTAGACGGCATCACAGATACGCAGTATTTT.

The chain combines TRBV6-6 with TRBJ2-1; D call uncertain. V lost 5 bases and J 4 bases, leaving 15 bases between the germline ends. The CDR3 length is 15 residues. In germline, CDR1 is MNHNY, CDR2 SVGAGI (reference sequence). In nucleotides, the CDR3 is TGTGCCAGCAGTAATCCAGGAGACAAATACAATGAGCAGTTCTTC. Translated: CASSNPGDKYNEQFF.

This clonotype was found a few times. The V and J genes are TRBV5-1 and TRBJ2-6; D unclear. V shed 0 bases and J shed 2 bases, with 9 bases lying between them. Germline-derived CDR1 and CDR2 are SGHRS and YFSETQ. The CDR3 is 16 residues long. The CDR3 here is CASSLGTATGANVLTF. CDR3 coding DNA: TGCGCCAGCAGCTTGGGAACGGCAACTGGGGCCAACGTCCTGACTTTC.

The V call is TRBV10-3, the J call TRBJ1-1; the D gene is possibly TRBD1 (5 bases). The germline V gene encodes CDR1 ENHRY and CDR2 SYGVKD. V was pared by 4 bases and J by 1 base, with 10 bases between. The CDR3 is made up of 14 amino acids. CDR3 sequence reads: CAISGTSSNTEAFF. As DNA, the CDR3 is TGTGCCATCAGTGGGACATCCTCGAACACTGAAGCTTTCTTT.

The V call is TRBV20-1, the J call TRBJ1-5; D uncertain. CDR3 size: 14 residues. The V gene's germline CDR1 is DFQATT and CDR2 SNEGSKA (reference sequence). The V and J ends lost 0 bases and 0 bases respectively, with 6 bases between them. The CDR3 nucleotides read TGCAGTGCTAGAGATATTTTTAGCAATCAGCCCCAGCATTTT. It is translated as CSARDIFSNQPQHF.

In this sample, this clonotype turned up a few times. The genes are TRBV11-2 and TRBJ1-1; D unclear. CDR1 is SGHAT, CDR2 FQNNGV, per germline. V lost 5 bases, J lost 0 bases, and 10 bases lay in between. There are 14 residues in the CDR3. CDR3 sequence (DNA): TGTGCCAGCAGCCCCAACAACCTGAACACTGAAGCTTTCTTT. It codes for CASSPNNLNTEAFF. The full variable domain, in which reference TRBV11-2 and TRBJ1-1 provide the parts outside the CDR3, is EAGVAQSPRYKIIEKRQSVAFWCNPISGHATLYWYQQILGQGPKLLIQFQNNGVVDDSQLPKDRFSAERLKGVDSTLKIQPAKLEDSAVYLCASSPNNLNTEAFFGQGTRLTVV.

The chain links TRBV5-1 to TRBJ2-7, with D unclear. Germline V CDR1 and CDR2: SGHRS, YFSETQ. Trimming shortened V by 4 bases and J by 7 bases, and 3 bases separated the two germline ends. CDR3 length: 9 amino acids. Written as DNA, the CDR3 is TGCGCCAGCAGCCCGGAGCAGTACTTC. Encoded protein: CASSPEQYF.

At least ten counts were recorded for this clonotype. This chain connects TRBV6-2 or TRBV6-3 to TRBJ2-2, with D unclear. Germline CDR1 is MNHEY and CDR2 is SVGEGT. Trimming cost V 6 bases and J 0 bases, with 14 bases left between them. The CDR3 loop spans 16 amino acids. The CDR3 protein is CASSPLGAANTGELFF. In nucleotides, the CDR3 is TGTGCCAGCAGCCCCCTTGGAGCTGCGAACACCGGGGAGCTGTTTTTT.

The gene calls are TRBV9 and TRBJ2-2, with a weak D call TRBD1 (6 bases). The CDR3 is 16 residues long. V was shortened by 5 bases and J by 1 base, with 15 bases between the two germline ends. The germline V gene encodes CDR1 SGDLS and CDR2 YYNGEE. The CDR3, as DNA: TGTGCCAGCAGTTCCAGGGGTGTTGGGAACACCGGGGAGCTGTTTTTT. Protein product: CASSSRGVGNTGELFF. Looking up the rest from reference TRBV9 and TRBJ2-2 gives the full variable domain: DSGVTQTPKHLITATGQRVTLRCSPRSGDLSVYWYQQSLDQGLQFLIQYYNGEERAKGNILERFSAQQFPDLHSELNLSSLELGDSALYFCASSSRGVGNTGELFFGEGSRLTVL.

This clonotype was seen ten or more times. The chain joins TRBV4-3 to TRBJ1-2; 8 bases map to TRBD1. There are 13 residues in the CDR3. Losses at the gene ends were 4 bases for V and 8 bases for J; bases not matched to a gene: 6. Germline CDR1 reads LGHNA; CDR2 reads YSLEER. The CDR3 loop reads CASSRRQGTGYTF. CDR3 sequence (DNA): TGCGCCAGCAGCCGCAGACAGGGGACGGGCTACACCTTC.

This clonotype was picked up a small number of times. The rearrangement joins TRBV4-2 to TRBJ2-6, with no clear D. CDR3 length: 14 residues. Germline V gives CDR1 LGHNA, CDR2 YNFKEQ. V was cut by 4 bases and J by 4 bases, with 8 bases left in between. Here the CDR3 reads CASSPHPGANVLTF. The CDR3 DNA reads TGTGCCAGCAGCCCCCATCCCGGGGCCAACGTCCTGACTTTC.